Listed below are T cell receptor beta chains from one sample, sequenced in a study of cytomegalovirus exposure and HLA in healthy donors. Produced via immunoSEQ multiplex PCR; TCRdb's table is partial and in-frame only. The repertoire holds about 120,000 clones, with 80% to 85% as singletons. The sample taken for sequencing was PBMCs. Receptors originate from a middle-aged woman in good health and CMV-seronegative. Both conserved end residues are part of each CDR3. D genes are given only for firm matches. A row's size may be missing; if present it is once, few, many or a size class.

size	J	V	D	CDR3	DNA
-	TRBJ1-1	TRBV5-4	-	CASSFFSNTEAFF	TGTGCCAGCAGCTTTTTTAGTAACACTGAAGCTTTCTTT
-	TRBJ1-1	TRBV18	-	CASSILFSERNTEAFF	TGTGCCAGCTCAATCTTATTCAGCGAGAGGAACACTGAAGCTTTCTTT
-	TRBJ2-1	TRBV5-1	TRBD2	CASSLWWRENLAYNEQFF	TGCGCCAGCAGCTTGTGGTGGCGGGAGAACCTGGCCTACAATGAGCAGTTCTTC
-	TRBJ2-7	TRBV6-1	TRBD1	CASSLLDRAYEQYF	TGTGCCAGCAGCCTGCTGGACAGGGCCTACGAGCAGTACTTC
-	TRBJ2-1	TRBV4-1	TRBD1	CASSQVRSGTGRIQFF	TGCGCCAGCAGCCAAGTTCGATCCGGGACAGGCAGGATCCAGTTCTTC
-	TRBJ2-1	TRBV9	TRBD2	CASSAERGASYNEQFF	TGTGCCAGCAGCGCAGAGCGGGGAGCCTCCTACAATGAGCAGTTCTTC
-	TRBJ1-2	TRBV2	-	CASSERQAYGYTF	TGTGCCAGCAGCGAACGACAGGCGTATGGCTACACCTTC
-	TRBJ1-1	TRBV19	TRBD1	CASRSTGTGNTEAFF	TGTGCCAGTAGGAGCACCGGGACAGGGAACACTGAAGCTTTCTTT
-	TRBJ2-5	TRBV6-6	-	CASSYFGQPPTQYF	TGTGCCAGCAGTTACTTTGGACAGCCACCGACCCAGTACTTC
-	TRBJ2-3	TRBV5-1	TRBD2	CASSPIMGGISDTQYF	TGCGCCAGCAGCCCCATTATGGGGGGGATATCAGATACGCAGTATTTT
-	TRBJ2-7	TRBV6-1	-	CASTVRQGGYEQYF	TGTGCCAGCACCGTACGGCAGGGAGGCTACGAGCAGTACTTC
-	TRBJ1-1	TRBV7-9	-	CASSLLRSILNTEAFF	TGTGCCAGCAGCTTACTTCGGAGTATCTTGAACACTGAAGCTTTCTTT
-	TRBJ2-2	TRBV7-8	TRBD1	CASSFDRVGTGELFF	TGTGCCAGCAGCTTCGACAGGGTAGGCACCGGGGAGCTGTTTTTT
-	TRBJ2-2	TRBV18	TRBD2	CASSRLAGSTGELFF	TGTGCCAGCTCGCGACTAGCGGGGTCCACCGGGGAGCTGTTTTTT
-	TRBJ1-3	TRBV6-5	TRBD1	CASSFLQGPGNTIYF	TGTGCCAGCAGTTTCCTACAGGGGCCTGGAAACACCATATATTTT
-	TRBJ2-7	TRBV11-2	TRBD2	CASSLDQGEGYF	TGTGCCAGCAGCTTAGATCAAGGGGAGGGATACTTC
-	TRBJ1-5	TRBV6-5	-	CASSYSRSENQPQHF	TGTGCCAGCAGTTACTCGAGGTCGGAGAATCAGCCCCAGCATTTT
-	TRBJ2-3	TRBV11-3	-	CASSSGQRSSTDTQYF	TGTGCCAGCAGCTCCGGGCAGCGGAGTAGCACAGATACGCAGTATTTT
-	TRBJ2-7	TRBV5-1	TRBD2	CASSPGLAGGTYEQYF	TGCGCCAGCAGCCCTGGACTAGCGGGAGGAACCTACGAGCAGTACTTC
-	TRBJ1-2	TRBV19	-	CASSIDRGGVNYGYTF	TGTGCCAGTAGTATAGATCGCGGGGGAGTGAACTATGGCTACACCTTC
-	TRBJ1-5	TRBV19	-	CASSRGGQGNQPQHF	TGTGCCAGTAGTAGGGGGGGGCAGGGCAATCAGCCCCAGCATTTT
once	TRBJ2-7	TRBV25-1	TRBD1	CASGGDRGTYEQYF	TGTGCCAGCGGAGGAGACAGGGGGACCTACGAGCAGTACTTC
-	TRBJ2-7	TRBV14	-	CASRISGSYEQYF	TGTGCCAGCAGGATTAGCGGCTCTTACGAGCAGTACTTC
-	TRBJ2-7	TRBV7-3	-	CASSLTTGVEQYF	TGTGCCAGCAGCTTAACGACGGGGGTCGAGCAGTACTTC
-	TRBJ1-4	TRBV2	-	CASRGDQREKLFF	TGTGCCAGCAGGGGTGACCAGCGGGAAAAACTGTTTTTT
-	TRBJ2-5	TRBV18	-	CASSPDSRETQYF	TGTGCCAGCTCACCAGATTCTAGAGAGACCCAGTACTTC
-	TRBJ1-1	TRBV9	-	CASSSEVTGFTNTEAFF	TGTGCCAGCAGCTCAGAGGTAACAGGGTTTACGAACACTGAAGCTTTCTTT
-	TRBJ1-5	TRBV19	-	CASMIGQLNQPQHF	TGTGCCAGTATGATAGGACAGCTAAATCAGCCCCAGCATTTT
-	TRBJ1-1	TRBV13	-	CASSSAGYRDFIPNTEAFF	TGTGCCAGCAGCTCCGCCGGATACCGGGACTTTATTCCGAACACTGAAGCTTTCTTT
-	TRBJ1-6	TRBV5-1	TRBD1	CASSLAADRVLSPLHF	TGCGCCAGCAGCTTGGCCGCTGACAGGGTTTTGTCACCCCTCCACTTT
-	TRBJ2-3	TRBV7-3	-	CASSPSGSTDTQYF	TGTGCCAGCAGCCCATCCGGGAGCACAGATACGCAGTATTTT
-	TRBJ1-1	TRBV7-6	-	CASREGRNTEAFF	TGTGCCAGCAGGGAGGGACGGAACACTGAAGCTTTCTTT
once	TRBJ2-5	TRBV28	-	CASSLSPTTKRETQYF	TGTGCCAGCAGTTTATCCCCGACTACAAAAAGGGAGACCCAGTACTTC
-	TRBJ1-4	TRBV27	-	CASSLKQEKLFF	TGTGCCAGCAGTCTGAAACAGGAGAAACTGTTTTTT
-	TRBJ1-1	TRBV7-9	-	CASSPPTANTEAFF	TGTGCCAGCAGCCCCCCGACAGCTAACACTGAAGCTTTCTTT
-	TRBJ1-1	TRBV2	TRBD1	CASSRQGMNTEAFF	TGTGCCAGCAGTCGACAGGGAATGAACACTGAAGCTTTCTTT